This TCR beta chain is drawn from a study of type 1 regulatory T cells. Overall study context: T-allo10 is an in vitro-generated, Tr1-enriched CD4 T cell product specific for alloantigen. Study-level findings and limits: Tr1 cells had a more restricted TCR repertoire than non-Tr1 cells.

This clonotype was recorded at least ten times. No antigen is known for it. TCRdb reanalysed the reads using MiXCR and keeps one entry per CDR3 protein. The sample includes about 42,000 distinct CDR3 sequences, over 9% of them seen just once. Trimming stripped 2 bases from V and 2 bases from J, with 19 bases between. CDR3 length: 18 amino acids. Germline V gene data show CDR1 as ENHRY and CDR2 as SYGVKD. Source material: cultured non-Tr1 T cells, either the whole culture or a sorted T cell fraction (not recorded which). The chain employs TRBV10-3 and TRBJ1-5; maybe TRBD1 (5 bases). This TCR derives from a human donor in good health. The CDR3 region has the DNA TGTGCCATCAGTGAGGGGCCAGGGAGAGGTAGCGGCAATCAGCCCCAGCATTTT. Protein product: CAISEGPGRGSGNQPQHF.